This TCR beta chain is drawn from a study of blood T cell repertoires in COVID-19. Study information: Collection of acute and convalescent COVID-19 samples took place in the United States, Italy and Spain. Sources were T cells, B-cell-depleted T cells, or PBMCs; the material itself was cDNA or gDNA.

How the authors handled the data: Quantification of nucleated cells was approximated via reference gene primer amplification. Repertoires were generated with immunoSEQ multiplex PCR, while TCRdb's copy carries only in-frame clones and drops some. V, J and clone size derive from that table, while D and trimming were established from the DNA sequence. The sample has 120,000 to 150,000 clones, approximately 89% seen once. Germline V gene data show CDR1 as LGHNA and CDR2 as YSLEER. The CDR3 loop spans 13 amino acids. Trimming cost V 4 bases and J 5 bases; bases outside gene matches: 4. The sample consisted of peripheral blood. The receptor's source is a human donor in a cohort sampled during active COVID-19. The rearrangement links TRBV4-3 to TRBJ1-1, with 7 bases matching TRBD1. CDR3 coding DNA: TGCGCCAGCAGCCCACAGGGGCGGACTGAAGCTTTCTTT. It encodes CASSPQGRTEAFF.